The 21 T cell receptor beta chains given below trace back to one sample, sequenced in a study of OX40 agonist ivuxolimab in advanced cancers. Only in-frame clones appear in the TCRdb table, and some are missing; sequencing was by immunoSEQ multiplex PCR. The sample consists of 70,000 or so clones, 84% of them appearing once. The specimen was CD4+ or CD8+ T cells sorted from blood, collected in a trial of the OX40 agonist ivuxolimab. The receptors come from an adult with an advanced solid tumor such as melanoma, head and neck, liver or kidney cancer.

This CDR3 is CASIRTGEGTEAFF. Written as DNA, the CDR3 is TGTGCCAGCATTCGGACAGGGGAGGGGACTGAAGCTTTCTTT. The chain uses TRBV6-1 and TRBJ1-1, with TRBD1 identical over 9 bases. CDR3 length equals 14 residues. The junction had 8 bases not matched to a gene; V was cut back by 7 bases and J by 5 bases. Germline V gene data show CDR1 as MNHNS and CDR2 as SASEGT.

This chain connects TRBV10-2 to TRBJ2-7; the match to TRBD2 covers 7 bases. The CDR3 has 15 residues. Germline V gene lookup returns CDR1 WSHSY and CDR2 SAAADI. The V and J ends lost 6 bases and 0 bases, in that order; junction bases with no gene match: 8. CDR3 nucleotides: TGCGCCAGCAGACCAACTAGCGCAATCTCCTACGAGCAGTACTTC. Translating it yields CASRPTSAISYEQYF.

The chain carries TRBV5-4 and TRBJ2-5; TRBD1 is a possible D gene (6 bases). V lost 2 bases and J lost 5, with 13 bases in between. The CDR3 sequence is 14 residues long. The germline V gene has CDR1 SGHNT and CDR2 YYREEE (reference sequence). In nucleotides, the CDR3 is TGTGCCAGCAGCTTCGTGGGGGCAGGGGAGACCCAGTACTTC. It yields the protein CASSFVGAGETQYF.

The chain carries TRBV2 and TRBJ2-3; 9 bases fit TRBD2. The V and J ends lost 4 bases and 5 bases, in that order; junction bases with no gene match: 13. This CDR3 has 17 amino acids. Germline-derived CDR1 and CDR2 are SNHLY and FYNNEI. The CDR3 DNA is TGTGCCAGCAGTGGGTTTCTGGCGGGAGGGCAGCAAGATACGCAGTATTTT. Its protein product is CASSGFLAGGQQDTQYF. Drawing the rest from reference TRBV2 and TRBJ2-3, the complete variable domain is EPEVTQTPSHQVTQMGQEVILRCVPISNHLYFYWYRQILGQKVEFLVSFYNNEISEKSEIFDDQFSVERPDGSNFTLKIRSTKLEDSAMYFCASSGFLAGGQQDTQYFGPGTRLTVL.

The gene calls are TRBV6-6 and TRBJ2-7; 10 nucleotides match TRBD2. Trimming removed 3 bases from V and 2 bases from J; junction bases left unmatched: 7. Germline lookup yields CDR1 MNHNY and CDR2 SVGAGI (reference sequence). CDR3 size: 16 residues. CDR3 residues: CASSYSGTSVAYEQYF. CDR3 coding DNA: TGTGCCAGCAGTTATTCCGGGACTAGCGTAGCCTACGAGCAGTACTTC.

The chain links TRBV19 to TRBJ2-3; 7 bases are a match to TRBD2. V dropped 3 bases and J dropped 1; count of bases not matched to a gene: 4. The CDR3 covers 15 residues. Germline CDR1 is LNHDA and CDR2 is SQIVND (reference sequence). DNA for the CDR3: TGTGCCAGTAGTATGAGTCGGGGGGGCACAGATACGCAGTATTTT. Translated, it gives CASSMSRGGTDTQYF.

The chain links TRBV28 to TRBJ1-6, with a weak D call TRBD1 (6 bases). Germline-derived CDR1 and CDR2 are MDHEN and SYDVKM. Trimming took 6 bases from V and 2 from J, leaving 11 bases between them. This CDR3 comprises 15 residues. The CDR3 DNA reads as TGTGCCAGCAGCTTACAGGGTCCCTATAATTCACCCCTCCACTTT. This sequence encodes CASSLQGPYNSPLHF. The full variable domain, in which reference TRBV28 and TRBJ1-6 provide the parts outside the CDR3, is DVKVTQSSRYLVKRTGEKVFLECVQDMDHENMFWYRQDPGLGLRLIYFSYDVKMKEKGDIPEGYSVSREKKERFSLILESASTNQTSMYLCASSLQGPYNSPLHFGNGTRLTVT.

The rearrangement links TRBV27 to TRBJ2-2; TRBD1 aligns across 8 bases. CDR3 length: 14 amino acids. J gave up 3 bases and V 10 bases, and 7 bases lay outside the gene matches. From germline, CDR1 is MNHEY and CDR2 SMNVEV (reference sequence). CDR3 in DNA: TGTGCCAATACAGGGGGAAAGGACACCGGGGAGCTGTTTTTT. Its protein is CANTGGKDTGELFF.

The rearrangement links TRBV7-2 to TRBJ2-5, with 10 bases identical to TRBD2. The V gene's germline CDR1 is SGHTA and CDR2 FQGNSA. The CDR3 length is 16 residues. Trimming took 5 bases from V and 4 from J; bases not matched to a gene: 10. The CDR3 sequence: CASSGSGGWVGETQYF. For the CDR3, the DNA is TGTGCCAGCAGCGGTAGCGGGGGGTGGGTTGGAGAGACCCAGTACTTC.

In DNA form, the CDR3 reads TGTGCCAGCAGCTCCGCTGTAGCGGGACTCTCTGGAGAGCAGTACTTC. This encodes CASSSAVAGLSGEQYF. V usage is TRBV7-2 and J usage is TRBJ2-7, with 8 bases aligning to TRBD2. The CDR3 consists of 16 residues. Per the germline V gene, CDR1 is SGHTA and CDR2 is FQGNSA. The J segment lost 7 bases and the V segment lost 4 bases, leaving 15 bases of the junction unmatched.

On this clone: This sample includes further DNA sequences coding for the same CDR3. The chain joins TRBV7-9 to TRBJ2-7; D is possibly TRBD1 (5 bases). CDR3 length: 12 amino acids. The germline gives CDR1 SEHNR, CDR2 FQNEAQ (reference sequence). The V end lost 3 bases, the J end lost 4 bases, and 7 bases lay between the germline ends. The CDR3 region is CASSLTAYEQYF. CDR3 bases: TGTGCCAGCAGCTTGACAGCTTACGAGCAGTACTTC.

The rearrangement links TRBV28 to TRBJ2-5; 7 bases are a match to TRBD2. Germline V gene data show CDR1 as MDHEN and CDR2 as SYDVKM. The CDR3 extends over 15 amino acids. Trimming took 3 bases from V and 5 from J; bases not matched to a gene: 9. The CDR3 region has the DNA TGTGCCAGCAGTTTCACCACGGGAGGTGTGGAGACCCAGTACTTC. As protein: CASSFTTGGVETQYF.

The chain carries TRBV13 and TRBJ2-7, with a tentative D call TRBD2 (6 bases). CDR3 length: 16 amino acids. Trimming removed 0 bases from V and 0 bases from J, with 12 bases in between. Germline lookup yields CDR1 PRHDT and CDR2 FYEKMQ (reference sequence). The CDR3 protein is CASSLGGLRSSYEQYF. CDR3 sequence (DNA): TGTGCCAGCAGCTTAGGGGGACTCCGCAGCTCCTACGAGCAGTACTTC.

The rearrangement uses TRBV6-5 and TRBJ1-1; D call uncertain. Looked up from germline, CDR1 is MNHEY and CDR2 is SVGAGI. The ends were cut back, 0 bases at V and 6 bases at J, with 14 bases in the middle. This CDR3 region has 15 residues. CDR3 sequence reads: CASSYSKAWEAEAFF. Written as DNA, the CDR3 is TGTGCCAGCAGTTACTCAAAGGCGTGGGAGGCTGAAGCTTTCTTT.

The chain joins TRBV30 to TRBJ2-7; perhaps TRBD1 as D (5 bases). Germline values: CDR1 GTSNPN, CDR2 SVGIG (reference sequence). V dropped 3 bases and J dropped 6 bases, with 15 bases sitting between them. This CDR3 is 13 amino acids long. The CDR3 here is CAWSLGKDTEQYF. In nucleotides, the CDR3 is TGTGCCTGGAGCTTAGGGAAGGACACCGAGCAGTACTTC.

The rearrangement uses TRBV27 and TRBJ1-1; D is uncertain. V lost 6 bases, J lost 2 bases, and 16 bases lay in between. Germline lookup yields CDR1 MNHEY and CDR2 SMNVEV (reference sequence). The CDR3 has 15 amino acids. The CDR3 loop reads CASSPGLDRNTEAFF. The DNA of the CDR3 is TGTGCCAGCAGCCCTGGTCTTGATCGTAACACTGAAGCTTTCTTT.

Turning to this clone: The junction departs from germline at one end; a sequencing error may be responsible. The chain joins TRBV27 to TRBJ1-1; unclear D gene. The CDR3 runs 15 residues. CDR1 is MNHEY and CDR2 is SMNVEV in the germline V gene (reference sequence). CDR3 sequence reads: CASRVGIGWNAEAFF. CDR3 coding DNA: TGTGCCAGCAGAGTGGGGATAGGGTGGAACGCTGAAGCTTTCTTT.

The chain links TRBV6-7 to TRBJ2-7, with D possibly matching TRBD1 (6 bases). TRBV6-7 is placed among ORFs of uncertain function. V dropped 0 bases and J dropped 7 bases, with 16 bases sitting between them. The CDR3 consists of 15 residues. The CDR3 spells CASSYSVRGAEEQYF. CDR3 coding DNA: TGTGCCAGCAGTTACTCGGTCAGGGGAGCTGAGGAGCAGTACTTC.

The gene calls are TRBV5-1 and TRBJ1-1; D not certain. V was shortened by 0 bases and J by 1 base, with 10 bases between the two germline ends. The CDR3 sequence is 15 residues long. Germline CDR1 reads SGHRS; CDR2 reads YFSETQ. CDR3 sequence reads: CASSLESRRNTEAFF. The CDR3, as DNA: TGCGCCAGCAGCTTGGAGTCCCGAAGGAACACTGAAGCTTTCTTT.

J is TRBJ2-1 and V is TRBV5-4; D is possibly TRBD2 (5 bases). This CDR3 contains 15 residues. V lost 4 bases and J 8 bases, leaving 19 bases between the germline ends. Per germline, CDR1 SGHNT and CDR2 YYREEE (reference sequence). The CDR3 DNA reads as TGTGCCAGCAGCCCCGACCGGACTCAAAGGTATGAGCAGTTCTTC. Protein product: CASSPDRTQRYEQFF.

In nucleotides, the CDR3 is TGTGCCAGCAAACAGGCAGATACGCAGTATTTT. Translated, it gives CASKQADTQYF. The chain is built from TRBV6-6 and TRBJ2-3; possibly TRBD1 for D (5 bases). Trimming left V 7 bases short and J 4 bases short, with 6 bases between. Looked up from germline, CDR1 is MNHNY and CDR2 is SVGAGI (reference sequence). The CDR3 extends over 11 amino acids.